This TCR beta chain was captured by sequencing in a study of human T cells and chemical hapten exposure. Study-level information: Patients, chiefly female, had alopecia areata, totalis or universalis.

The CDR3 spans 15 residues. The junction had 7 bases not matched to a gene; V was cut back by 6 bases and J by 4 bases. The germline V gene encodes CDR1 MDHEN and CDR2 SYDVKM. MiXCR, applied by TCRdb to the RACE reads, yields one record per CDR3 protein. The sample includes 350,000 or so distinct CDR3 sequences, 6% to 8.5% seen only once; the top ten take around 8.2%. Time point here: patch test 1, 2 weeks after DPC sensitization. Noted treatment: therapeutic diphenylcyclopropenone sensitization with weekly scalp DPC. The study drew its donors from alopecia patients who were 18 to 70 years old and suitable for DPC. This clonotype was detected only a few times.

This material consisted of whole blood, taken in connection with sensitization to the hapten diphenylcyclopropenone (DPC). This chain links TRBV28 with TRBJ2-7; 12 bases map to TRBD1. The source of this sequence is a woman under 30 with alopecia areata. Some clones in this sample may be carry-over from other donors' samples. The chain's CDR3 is CASRAGQGARYEQYF. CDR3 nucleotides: TGTGCCAGCAGGGCGGGACAGGGGGCTAGATACGAGCAGTACTTC.